This T cell receptor beta chain was profiled in a study of blood T cells in healthy people across ages. Regarding the study as a whole: Higher diversity and more naive CD4+ cells were features of long-lived donors, compared to aged donors. No conclusive comparison of naive versus antigen-experienced cells was possible with unsorted PBMCs.

Each sample used at least 7 million PBMCs. It was with a sample-barcoded 5' primer and a J-beta primer mix that a second PCR of roughly 7 to 12 cycles was run. TCRdb re-derived calls from the 5' RACE reads in MiXCR, one entry per CDR3 protein. The table records fewer than 2,000,000 distinct CDR3 sequences, about two fifths of them present only once. This clonotype was found a few times. What it binds is not known. The specimen sequenced was blood. The TCR comes from a human donor in good health.

In DNA form, the CDR3 reads TGTGCCAGCTCACCTACGACAGAAAACTACGAGCAGTACTTC. This codes for CASSPTTENYEQYF. The genes are TRBV18 and TRBJ2-4; TRBD1 is a possible D gene (5 bases). The DNA end lines up better with TRBJ2-7; the J call may be wrong. Germline CDR1 is KGHSH and CDR2 is LQKENI. The CDR3 totals 14 residues.